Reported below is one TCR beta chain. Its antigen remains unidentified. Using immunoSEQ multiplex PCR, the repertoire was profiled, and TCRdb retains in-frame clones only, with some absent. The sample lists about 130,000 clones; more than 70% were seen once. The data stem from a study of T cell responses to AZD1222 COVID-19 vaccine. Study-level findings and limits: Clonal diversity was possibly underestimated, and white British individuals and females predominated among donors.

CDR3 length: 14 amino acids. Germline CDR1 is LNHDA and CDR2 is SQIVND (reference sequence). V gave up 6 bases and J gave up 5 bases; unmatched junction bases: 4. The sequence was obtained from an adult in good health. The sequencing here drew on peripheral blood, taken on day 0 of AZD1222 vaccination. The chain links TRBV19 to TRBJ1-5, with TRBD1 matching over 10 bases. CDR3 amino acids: CASRRGQGDQPQHF. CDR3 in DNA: TGTGCCAGTAGAAGAGGACAGGGGGATCAGCCCCAGCATTTT.